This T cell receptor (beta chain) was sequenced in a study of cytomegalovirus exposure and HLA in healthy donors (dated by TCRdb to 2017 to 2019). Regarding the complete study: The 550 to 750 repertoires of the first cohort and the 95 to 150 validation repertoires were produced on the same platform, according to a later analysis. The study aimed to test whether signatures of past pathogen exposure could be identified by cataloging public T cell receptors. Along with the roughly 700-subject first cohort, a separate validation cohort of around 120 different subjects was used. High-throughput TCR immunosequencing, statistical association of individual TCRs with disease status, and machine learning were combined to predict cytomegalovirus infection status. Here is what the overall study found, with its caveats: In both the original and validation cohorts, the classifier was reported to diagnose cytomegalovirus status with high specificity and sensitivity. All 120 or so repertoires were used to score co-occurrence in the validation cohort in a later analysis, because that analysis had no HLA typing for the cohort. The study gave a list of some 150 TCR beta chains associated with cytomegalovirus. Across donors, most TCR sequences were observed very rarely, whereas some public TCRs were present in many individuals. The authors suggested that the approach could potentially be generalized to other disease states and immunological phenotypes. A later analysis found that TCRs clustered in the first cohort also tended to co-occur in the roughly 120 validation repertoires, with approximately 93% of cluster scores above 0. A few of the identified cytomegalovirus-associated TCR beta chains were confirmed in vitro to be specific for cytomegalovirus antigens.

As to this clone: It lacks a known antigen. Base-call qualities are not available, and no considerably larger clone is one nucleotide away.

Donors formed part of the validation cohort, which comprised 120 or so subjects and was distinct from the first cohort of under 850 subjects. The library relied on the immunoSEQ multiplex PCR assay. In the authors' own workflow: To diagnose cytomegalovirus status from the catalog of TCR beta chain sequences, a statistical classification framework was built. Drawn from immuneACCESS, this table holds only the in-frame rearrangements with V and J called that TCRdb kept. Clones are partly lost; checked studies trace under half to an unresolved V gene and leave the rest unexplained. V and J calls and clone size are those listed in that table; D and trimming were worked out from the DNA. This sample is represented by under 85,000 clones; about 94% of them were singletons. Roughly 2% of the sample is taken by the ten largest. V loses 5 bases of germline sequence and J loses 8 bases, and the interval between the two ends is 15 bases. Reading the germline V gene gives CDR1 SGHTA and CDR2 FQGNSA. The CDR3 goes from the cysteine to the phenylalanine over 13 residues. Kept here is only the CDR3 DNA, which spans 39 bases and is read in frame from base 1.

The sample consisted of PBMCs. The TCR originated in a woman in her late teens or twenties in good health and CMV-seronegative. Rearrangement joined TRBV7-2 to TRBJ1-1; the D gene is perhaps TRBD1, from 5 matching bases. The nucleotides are TGTGCCAGCAGCCCGCGTGGAGGGGAAGAAGCTTTCTTT. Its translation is CASSPRGGEEAFF. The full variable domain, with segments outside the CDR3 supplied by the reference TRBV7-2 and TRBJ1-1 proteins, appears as GAGVSQSPSNKVTEKGKDVELRCDPISGHTALYWYRQSLGQGLEFLIYFQGNSAPDKSGLPSDRFSAERTGGSVSTLTIQRTQQEDSAVYLCASSPRGGEEAFFGQGTRLTVV.